The TCR beta chain under discussion was sequenced for a study of post-analysis software for immune sequencing data. Study-wide findings and caveats: Four to six TRBV segments (TRBV5-6, TRBV5-1 and TRBV20-1 among them) occurred more frequently in patients than in controls.

Carried by the TCR beta cDNA libraries were unique molecular identifiers. TCRdb re-derived calls from the PCR reads in MiXCR, one entry per CDR3 protein. The sample consists of hundreds of thousands of distinct CDR3 sequences, approximately 60% of them appearing once. As regards this clonotype: Its antigen is undetermined.

This CDR3 has 16 residues. V lost 6 bases and J lost 8; bases outside the gene matches: 14. This sequence was found in a girl aged 2 to 9 with multiple sclerosis. Sequencing was carried out using blood. The rearrangement links TRBV12-3 or TRBV12-4 to TRBJ2-1; TRBD1 agrees at 9 bases. The CDR3 nucleotides are TGTGCCAGCAGGCTCACCGGGACAGGGCGTATCCATGAGCAGTTCTTC. This translates into CASRLTGTGRIHEQFF.